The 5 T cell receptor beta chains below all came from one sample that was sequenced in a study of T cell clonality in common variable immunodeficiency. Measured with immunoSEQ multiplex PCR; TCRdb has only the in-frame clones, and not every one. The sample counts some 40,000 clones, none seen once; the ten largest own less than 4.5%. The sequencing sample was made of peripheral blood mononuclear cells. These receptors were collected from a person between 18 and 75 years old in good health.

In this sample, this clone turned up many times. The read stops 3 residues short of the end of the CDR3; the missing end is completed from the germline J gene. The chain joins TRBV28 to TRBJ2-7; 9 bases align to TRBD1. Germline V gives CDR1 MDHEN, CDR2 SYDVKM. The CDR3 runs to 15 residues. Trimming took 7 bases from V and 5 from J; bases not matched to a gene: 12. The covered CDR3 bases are TGTGCCAGCACCAAAGGAGGGACAGGGTCGAACGAG. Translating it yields CASTKGGTGSNE. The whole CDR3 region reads CASTKGGTGSNEQYF. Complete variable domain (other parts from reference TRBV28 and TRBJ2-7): DVKVTQSSRYLVKRTGEKVFLECVQDMDHENMFWYRQDPGLGLRLIYFSYDVKMKEKGDIPEGYSVSREKKERFSLILESASTNQTSMYLCASTKGGTGSNEQYFGPGTRLTVT.

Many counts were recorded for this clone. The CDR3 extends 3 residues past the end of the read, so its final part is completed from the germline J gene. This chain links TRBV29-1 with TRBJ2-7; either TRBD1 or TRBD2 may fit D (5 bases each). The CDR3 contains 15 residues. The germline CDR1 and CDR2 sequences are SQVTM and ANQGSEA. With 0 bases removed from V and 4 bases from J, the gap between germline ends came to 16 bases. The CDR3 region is CSVEDPGEGMYEQYF. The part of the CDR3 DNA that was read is TGCAGCGTTGAAGATCCAGGAGAGGGGATGTACGAG.

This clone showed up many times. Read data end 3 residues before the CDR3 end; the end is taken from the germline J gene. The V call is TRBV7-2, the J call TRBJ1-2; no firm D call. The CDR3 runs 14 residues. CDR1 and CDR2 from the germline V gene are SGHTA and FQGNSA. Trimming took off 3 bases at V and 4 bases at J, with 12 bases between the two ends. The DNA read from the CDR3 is TGTGCCAGCAGCTTGTACATTAACCTCTATGGC. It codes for CASSLYINLYG. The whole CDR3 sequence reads CASSLYINLYGYTF.

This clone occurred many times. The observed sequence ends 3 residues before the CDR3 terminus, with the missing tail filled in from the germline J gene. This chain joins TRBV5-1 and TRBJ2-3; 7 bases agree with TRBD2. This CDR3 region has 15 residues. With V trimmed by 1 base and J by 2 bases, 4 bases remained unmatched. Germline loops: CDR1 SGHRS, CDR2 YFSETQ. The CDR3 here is CASSLYLAATDTQYF. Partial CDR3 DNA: TGCGCCAGCAGCTTGTATCTAGCGGCCACAGATACG.

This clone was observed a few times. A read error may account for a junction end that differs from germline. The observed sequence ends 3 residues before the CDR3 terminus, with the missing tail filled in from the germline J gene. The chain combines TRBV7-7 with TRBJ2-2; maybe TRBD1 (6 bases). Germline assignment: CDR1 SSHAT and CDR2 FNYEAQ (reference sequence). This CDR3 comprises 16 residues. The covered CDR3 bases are TGTGCTAGCAGCTTAGCGCTGGGGGCTTATGCCGGGGAG. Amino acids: CASSLALGAYAGE. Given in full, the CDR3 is CASSLALGAYAGELFF.